The subject of this entry is one TCR beta chain. The sample originates from a study of sequential checkpoint blockade in melanoma. The treatment denotes: randomized to nivolumab then ipilimumab (arm A) or the reverse (arm B). TCRdb's copy holds only in-frame clones and misses some; the assay was immunoSEQ multiplex PCR. The sample comprises some 2,200 clones, more than 20% of which are singletons, and 14% to 15% rests with the top ten. Per the germline V gene, CDR1 is KGHSH and CDR2 is LQKENI. CDR3 length equals 16 residues. V was cut by 2 bases and J by 1 base, with 12 bases left in between. The chain joins TRBV18 to TRBJ1-5, with D perhaps matching TRBD1 (5 bases). The sequencing here drew on tumor tissue (inferred from file names), taken from a patient given nivolumab and ipilimumab in sequence. The receptor was derived from a human donor with melanoma. This chain's CDR3 is CASSPGRVGSNQPQHF. Written as DNA, the CDR3 is TGTGCCAGCTCACCAGGCAGGGTAGGAAGCAATCAGCCCCAGCATTTT.